One sample yielded the 22 T cell receptor beta chains listed below, sequenced in a study of shared clonotypes between healthy human individuals. This table comes from immunoSEQ multiplex PCR, and its TCRdb copy is limited to in-frame clones, with some not included. Counted here are some 980,000 clones, approximately 80% occurring once; the ten biggest clones make up about 1.5%. Sequenced input: memory CD4+ T cells sorted from blood. Subset noted: CD45RA-negative fraction. The receptors come from a young man in good health.

The chain combines TRBV5-4 with TRBJ2-3; D may be TRBD2 (5 bases). V lost 2 bases and J lost 10, with 11 bases in between. Germline CDR1 reads SGHNT; CDR2 reads YYREEE (reference sequence). The CDR3 loop spans 12 amino acids. CDR3 bases: TGTGCCAGCAGCTTCCAGGACTCAGCGCAGTATTTT. Residues: CASSFQDSAQYF.

This clone was found a few times. The chain is built from TRBV6-1 and TRBJ1-3; the match to TRBD1 covers 10 bases. The CDR3 runs to 16 residues. V lost 4 bases to trimming and J lost 0 bases; unmatched junction nucleotides: 3. CDR1 and CDR2 (germline): MNHNS, SASEGT. Written as DNA, the CDR3 is TGTGCCAGCAGTGCCGGGACAGGGGCCTCTGGAAACACCATATATTTT. It specifies CASSAGTGASGNTIYF.

This clone was observed a few times. The chain joins TRBV19 to TRBJ1-2; no firm D call. Germline V gives CDR1 LNHDA, CDR2 SQIVND (reference sequence). The CDR3 is made up of 13 amino acids. Trimming took 3 bases from V and 7 from J, leaving 12 bases between them. The chain's CDR3 is CASSMGGVGGYTF. The DNA of the CDR3 is TGTGCCAGTAGTATGGGCGGGGTCGGTGGCTACACCTTC.

The J gene is TRBJ2-1, the V gene TRBV10-3; TRBD2 matches 7 bases. J was trimmed by 1 base and V by 6 bases; bases with no gene match: 3. The CDR3 length is 14 residues. Germline lookup yields CDR1 ENHRY and CDR2 SYGVKD. The DNA of the CDR3 is TGTGCCATCAGGGGGGGGAAATCCTACAATGAGCAGTTCTTC. Amino acid sequence: CAIRGGKSYNEQFF.

The genes are TRBV7-2 and TRBJ2-7; TRBD1 matches 8 bases. The V gene's germline CDR1 is SGHTA and CDR2 FQGNSA. V shed 4 bases and J 0 bases; nucleotides not matched to a gene: 14. This CDR3 comprises 18 residues. The CDR3 DNA reads as TGTGCCAGCAGCTCCCAACGACCAGACAGGGGCTCCTCCTACGAGCAGTACTTC. Its translation: CASSSQRPDRGSSYEQYF.

This clone was observed a few times. The chain recombines TRBV5-1 with TRBJ1-5; a possible D gene is TRBD1 (5 bases). The CDR3 sequence is 14 residues long. CDR1 and CDR2 (germline): SGHRS, YFSETQ. V was clipped by 2 bases and J by 5 bases, with 11 bases between them. The CDR3 sequence is CASSFGGGYQPQHF. In DNA form, the CDR3 reads TGCGCCAGCAGCTTTGGCGGGGGGTATCAGCCCCAGCATTTT.

This CDR3 is CASSLEQGRNEQFF. As DNA, the CDR3 is TGTGCCAGCAGCTTAGAACAGGGAAGGAATGAGCAGTTCTTC. The chain uses TRBV7-2 and TRBJ2-1; D may be TRBD1 (6 bases). The V gene lost 1 base and the J gene lost 7 bases, with 11 bases spanning the gap. The CDR3 consists of 14 residues. Germline CDR1 is SGHTA and CDR2 is FQGNSA. The full variable domain, in which reference TRBV7-2 and TRBJ2-1 provide the parts outside the CDR3, is GAGVSQSPSNKVTEKGKDVELRCDPISGHTALYWYRQSLGQGLEFLIYFQGNSAPDKSGLPSDRFSAERTGGSVSTLTIQRTQQEDSAVYLCASSLEQGRNEQFFGPGTRLTVL.

The chain is built from TRBV7-3 and TRBJ2-7; D tentatively reads TRBD1 or TRBD2 (5 bases each). The CDR3 totals 13 residues. V lost 5 bases, J lost 2 bases, and 10 bases lay in between. Germline CDR1 and CDR2: SGHTA and FQGTGA. The CDR3 is CASSRDGAYEQYF. The CDR3 DNA follows: TGTGCCAGCAGCCGGGACGGGGCCTACGAGCAGTACTTC. Together with reference TRBV7-3 and TRBJ2-7, the CDR3 gives the full variable domain: GAGVSQTPSNKVTEKGKYVELRCDPISGHTALYWYRQSLGQGPEFLIYFQGTGAADDSGLPNDRFFAVRPEGSVSTLKIQRTERGDSAVYLCASSRDGAYEQYFGPGTRLTVT.

This clone was found a few times. The chain links TRBV6-5 to TRBJ2-2, with TRBD2 matching over 8 bases. Germline V gene lookup returns CDR1 MNHEY and CDR2 SVGAGI. The CDR3 runs to 15 residues. V dropped 7 bases and J dropped 8; count of bases not matched to a gene: 12. As DNA, the CDR3 is TGTGCCAGCACCCCGGGACTAGGGGGGGCGGGGGAGCTGTTTTTT. It yields the protein CASTPGLGGAGELFF.

J is TRBJ2-1 and V is TRBV12-2; TRBD2 is taken as the D call from the table, unchecked against the DNA. TRBV12-2 is a pseudogene. There are 14 residues in the CDR3. DNA for the CDR3: TGTGCAAGTCGCCTTAGCGGGGCCGACAATGAGCAGTTCTTC. As protein: CASRLSGADNEQFF.

The V call is TRBV14, the J call TRBJ1-5, with a possible D match to TRBD1 (6 bases). V was cut by 1 base and J by 6 bases, with 13 bases left in between. The length of the CDR3 is 15 residues. Germline V gene sequence: CDR1 SGHDN, CDR2 FVKESK. CDR3 coding DNA: TGTGCCAGCAGCCAAGGTACGGGGGCAGGTCAGCCCCAGCATTTT. Its protein product is CASSQGTGAGQPQHF.

The chain uses TRBV30 and TRBJ2-3; 11 nucleotides line up with TRBD2. This CDR3 is 17 amino acids long. The germline CDR1 and CDR2 sequences are GTSNPN and SVGIG (reference sequence). V lost 3 bases and J lost 3; bases outside the gene matches: 11. CDR3 in DNA: TGTGCCTGGAGCGCCGCACAGACTAGCGGGACAACAGATACGCAGTATTTT. It specifies CAWSAAQTSGTTDTQYF.

The chain links TRBV28 to TRBJ2-1; D not certain. Trimming took off 8 bases at V and 0 bases at J, with 11 bases between the two ends. This CDR3 is 14 amino acids long. In germline, CDR1 is MDHEN, CDR2 SYDVKM. This CDR3 is CASLTSNSYNEQFF. The CDR3 bases are TGTGCCAGCCTGACCTCAAACTCCTACAATGAGCAGTTCTTC.

J is TRBJ2-7 and V is TRBV19; TRBD2 matches 7 bases. CDR1 and CDR2 (germline): LNHDA, SQIVND (reference sequence). V lost 3 bases, J lost 2 bases, and 4 bases stayed unmatched. The CDR3 loop spans 14 amino acids. The CDR3 sequence is CASSMSGGTYEQYF. In nucleotides, the CDR3 is TGTGCCAGTAGTATGTCGGGAGGAACCTACGAGCAGTACTTC.

V usage is TRBV7-9 and J usage is TRBJ2-5; 12 bases align to TRBD2. CDR3 length equals 18 residues. J was trimmed by 2 bases and V by 5 bases; bases with no gene match: 12. Per the germline V gene, CDR1 is SEHNR and CDR2 is FQNEAQ (reference sequence). CDR3 residues: CASSPEPRTSGTQETQYF. The CDR3 DNA is TGTGCCAGCAGCCCGGAACCCCGGACTAGCGGGACGCAAGAGACCCAGTACTTC.

The sample holds one count of this clone. This chain uses TRBV28 with TRBJ1-3; unclear D gene. CDR1 and CDR2 (germline): MDHEN, SYDVKM. Trimming left V 7 bases short and J 2 bases short, with 18 bases between. CDR3 length: 16 residues. The CDR3 bases are TGTGCCAGCACCCTCCCTGTGGGGATGCCTGGAAACACCATATATTTT. Its translation is CASTLPVGMPGNTIYF.

Concerning this clone itself: This sequence may be a read error, since a much larger clone differs from it by one base. This sample also contains other DNA sequences that code for the same CDR3. The CDR3 region is CASSLVGYEQYF. The DNA for the CDR3 is TGTGCCAGCAGCTTAGTTGGGTACGAGCAGTACTTC. This chain uses TRBV11-2 with TRBJ2-7, with D uncertain. Trimming cost V 1 base and J 4 bases, with 5 bases left between them. The CDR3 loop spans 12 amino acids. Germline V gene lookup returns CDR1 SGHAT and CDR2 FQNNGV.

This chain's CDR3 is CASSSGQGAGTQYF. For the CDR3, the DNA is TGTGCCAGCAGCTCGGGACAGGGGGCAGGGACCCAGTACTTC. The chain has TRBV7-2 and TRBJ2-5; the match to TRBD1 covers 12 bases. The germline V gene encodes CDR1 SGHTA and CDR2 FQGNSA. Trimming took 4 bases from V and 7 from J; bases not matched to a gene: 4. This CDR3 spans 14 amino acids.

In the case of this clone: Other nucleotide sequences from this sample produce the same CDR3. The J gene is TRBJ2-3, the V gene TRBV7-2, with D perhaps TRBD2 (6 bases). The CDR3 loop spans 15 amino acids. V was shortened by 1 base and J by 3 bases, with 11 bases between the two germline ends. From germline, CDR1 is SGHTA and CDR2 FQGNSA. The CDR3 is CASSLGGTGTDTQYF. CDR3 nucleotides: TGTGCCAGCAGCTTAGGTGGGACTGGAACAGATACGCAGTATTTT. The full variable domain, completed using reference TRBV7-2 and TRBJ2-3, is GAGVSQSPSNKVTEKGKDVELRCDPISGHTALYWYRQSLGQGLEFLIYFQGNSAPDKSGLPSDRFSAERTGGSVSTLTIQRTQQEDSAVYLCASSLGGTGTDTQYFGPGTRLTVL.

The rearrangement joins TRBV5-6 to TRBJ2-3; perhaps TRBD1 as D (6 bases). The CDR3 is made up of 15 amino acids. Germline V gene lookup returns CDR1 SGHDT and CDR2 YYEEEE. Trimming pared 4 bases from V and 2 bases from J, leaving 14 bases between. The CDR3 region has the DNA TGTGCCAGCAGCAGAAGGACAGCCTCCACAGATACGCAGTATTTT. Its translation is CASSRRTASTDTQYF.

The rearrangement joins TRBV30 to TRBJ2-1; tentative D call: TRBD1 (6 bases). Germline V lookup: CDR1 GTSNPN, CDR2 SVGIG (reference sequence). CDR3 length: 13 residues. Trimming left V 1 base short and J 5 bases short, with 9 bases between. The DNA for the CDR3 is TGTGCCTGGAGTGGAAGGACAGACAATGAGCAGTTCTTC. This sequence encodes CAWSGRTDNEQFF.

The genes are TRBV7-2 and TRBJ1-5; the D gene is possibly TRBD1 (6 bases). Trimming cost V 2 bases and J 10 bases, with 15 bases left between them. The germline V gene has CDR1 SGHTA and CDR2 FQGNSA. CDR3 length: 14 residues. CDR3 amino acids: CASSLNGGPGPQHF. Written as DNA, the CDR3 is TGTGCCAGCAGCTTAAACGGGGGGCCAGGACCCCAGCATTTT.